The source of this T cell receptor (beta chain) is a study of T cell repertoires in cytomegalovirus infection. Details on this clonotype: Its specificity is unknown.

CDR1 is MNHEY and CDR2 is SVGEGT in the germline V gene. V gave up 2 bases and J gave up 6 bases, with 17 bases separating them. The CDR3 totals 16 residues. TCRdb re-derived calls from the reads in MiXCR, one entry per CDR3 protein. This repertoire shows some 560,000 distinct CDR3 sequences, 40% found once; its top ten account for around 50%. The chain carries TRBV6-2 or TRBV6-3 and TRBJ1-5; possible D gene TRBD1, 5 bases. This specimen consisted of cultured PBMCs, obtained from culture after CMV antigen stimulation. This TCR came from a human donor in good health (CMV status not recorded). Some clones in this sample may be carry-over from other donors' samples. The CDR3 coding sequence is TGTGCCAGCAGTTACAATTTCAGGGATCGAGGTCAGCCCCAGCATTTT. Translation gives CASSYNFRDRGQPQHF.